This T cell receptor (beta chain) was captured in a study of T cells in women clearing cervical HPV infection. Study details: Control women cleared a single incident HPV16 infection within 12 months.

Concerning this clone: The CDR3 end is not reached by the read, which stops 3 residues before it; the germline J gene fills it in.

Produced via immunoSEQ multiplex PCR; TCRdb's table is partial and in-frame only. This sample's clone table lists about 20,000 clones. V dropped 0 bases and J dropped 7; count of bases not matched to a gene: 4. CDR1 and CDR2 from the germline V gene are SGHRS and YFSETQ. The CDR3 consists of 15 residues. The clonotype comes from a woman aged 18 to 75 with a cervical HPV16 infection that either progressed to CIN3+ or cleared (not recorded which). The chain joins TRBV5-1 to TRBJ1-6, with 7 bases that match TRBD1. Source material: blood buffy coat. The CDR3 DNA, read in part, is TGCGCCAGCAGCTTGGACCCAGGGGGAAATTCACCC. Translating gives CASSLDPGGNSP. The full CDR3 is CASSLDPGGNSPLHF.